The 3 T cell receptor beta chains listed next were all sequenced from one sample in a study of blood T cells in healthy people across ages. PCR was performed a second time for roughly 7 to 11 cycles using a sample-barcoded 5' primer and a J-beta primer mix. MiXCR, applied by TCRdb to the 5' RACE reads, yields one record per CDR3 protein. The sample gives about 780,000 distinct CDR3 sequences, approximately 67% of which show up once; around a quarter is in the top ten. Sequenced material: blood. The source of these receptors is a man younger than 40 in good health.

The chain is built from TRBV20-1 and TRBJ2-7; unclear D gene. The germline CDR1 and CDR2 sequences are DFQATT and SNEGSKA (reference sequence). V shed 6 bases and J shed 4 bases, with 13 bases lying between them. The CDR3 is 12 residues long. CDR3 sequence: CSANPERYEQYF. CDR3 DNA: TGCAGTGCCAACCCCGAAAGATACGAGCAGTACTTC.

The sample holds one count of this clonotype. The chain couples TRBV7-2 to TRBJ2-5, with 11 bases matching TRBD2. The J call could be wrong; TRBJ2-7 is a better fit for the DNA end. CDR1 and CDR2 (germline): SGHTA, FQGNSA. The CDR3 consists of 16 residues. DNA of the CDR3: TGTGCCAGCAGCTACTTAGCGGGGGGGTCTGGCTACGAGCAGTACTTC. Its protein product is CASSYLAGGSGYEQYF.

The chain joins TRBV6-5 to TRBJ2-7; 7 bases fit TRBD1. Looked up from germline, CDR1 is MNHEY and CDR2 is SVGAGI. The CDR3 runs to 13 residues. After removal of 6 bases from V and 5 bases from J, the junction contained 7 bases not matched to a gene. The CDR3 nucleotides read TGTGCCAGCAGCCCGGGACAGAGAAACGAGCAGTACTTC. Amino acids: CASSPGQRNEQYF.